These 30 T cell receptor beta chains share one sample of origin, sequenced in a study of graft-versus-host responses after intestinal transplantation (dated by TCRdb to 2020 to 2023). These receptors lack a known antigen. Receptor amplification or capture employed the immunoSEQ multiplex PCR assay. TCRdb re-hosts the immuneACCESS table, in-frame sequences only. Its copies lack some clones; in the studies checked, an unresolved V gene accounts for under half of them, and the cause for the rest is not known. The table for this sample lists tens of thousands of clones; approximately 95% of them were counted only once. The biggest ten clones account for around 0.23% of the sample. The time point label, read with the paper, signifies: cells obtained before transplantation from donor or recipient. Specimen: unstimulated CD8+ T cells sorted from spleen or lymph node cells, collected before transplant. Receptors were obtained from a human donor who was the organ donor for an intestinal transplant.

V and J are TRBV11-2 and TRBJ2-5; the D is unclear. Germline loops: CDR1 SGHAT, CDR2 FQNNGV. This CDR3 is 13 amino acids long. V lost 4 bases, J lost 5 bases, and 11 bases lay in between. CDR3 nucleotide sequence: TGTGCCAGCAGCTCGATCGGGCGGGAGACCCAGTACTTC. As protein: CASSSIGRETQYF. The full variable domain, in which reference TRBV11-2 and TRBJ2-5 provide the parts outside the CDR3, is EAGVAQSPRYKIIEKRQSVAFWCNPISGHATLYWYQQILGQGPKLLIQFQNNGVVDDSQLPKDRFSAERLKGVDSTLKIQPAKLEDSAVYLCASSSIGRETQYFGPGTRLLVL.

The CDR3 sequence is CASSQDKAGGIDTGELFF. CDR3 coding DNA: TGCGCCAGCAGCCAAGATAAGGCAGGGGGCATTGACACCGGGGAGCTGTTTTTT. This chain uses TRBV4-1 with TRBJ2-2, with 8 positions matching TRBD1. Trimming removed 0 bases from V and 3 bases from J; junction bases left unmatched: 9. The CDR3 extends over 18 amino acids. Germline assignment: CDR1 MGHRA and CDR2 YSYEKL.

The chain employs TRBV13 and TRBJ2-5; D might be TRBD1 or TRBD2, each matching 5 bases. The CDR3 is made up of 18 amino acids. Germline V CDR1 and CDR2: PRHDT, FYEKMQ (reference sequence). Trimming took 0 bases from V and 2 from J, leaving 19 bases between them. CDR3 sequence (DNA): TGTGCCAGCAGCTTAGGCCTAATAGGGGACGGGGCGCAAGAGACCCAGTACTTC. The encoded protein is CASSLGLIGDGAQETQYF. Together with reference TRBV13 and TRBJ2-5, the CDR3 gives the full variable domain: AAGVIQSPRHLIKEKRETATLKCYPIPRHDTVYWYQQGPGQDPQFLISFYEKMQSDKGSIPDRFSAQQFSDYHSELNMSSLELGDSALYFCASSLGLIGDGAQETQYFGPGTRLLVL.

The chain is built from TRBV4-3 and TRBJ2-7, with D perhaps given as TRBD1 or TRBD2 (5 bases each). CDR1 is LGHNA and CDR2 is YSLEER in the germline V gene. Trimming removed 5 bases at V and 0 bases at J, with 11 bases between. The CDR3 consists of 14 residues. CDR3 loop: CASSAGDGSYEQYF. The CDR3 DNA sequence: TGCGCCAGCAGCGCCGGGGACGGCTCCTACGAGCAGTACTTC.

This chain connects TRBV30 to TRBJ2-4, with 9 bases that match TRBD1. Per the germline V gene, CDR1 is GTSNPN and CDR2 is SVGIG (reference sequence). Germline trimming cut 7 bases from V and 6 bases from J; bases unmatched to any gene: 4. The CDR3 runs 12 residues. The DNA of the CDR3 is TGTGCCTACTCGGACAGGGGAAACATTCAGTACTTC. As protein: CAYSDRGNIQYF. The full variable domain, its missing parts supplied by reference TRBV30 and TRBJ2-4, is SQTIHQWPATLVQPVGSPLSLECTVEGTSNPNLYWYRQAAGRGLQLLFYSVGIGQISSEVPQNLSASRPQDRQFILSSKKLLLSDSGFYLCAYSDRGNIQYFGAGTRLSVL.

The chain joins TRBV19 to TRBJ2-3; D gene ambiguous. Per the germline V gene, CDR1 is LNHDA and CDR2 is SQIVND (reference sequence). The CDR3 loop spans 13 amino acids. V was pared by 7 bases and J by 4 bases, with 12 bases between. In DNA, the CDR3 is TGTGCCAGTACCCTAGGGCTCCCAGATACGCAGTATTTT. Protein product: CASTLGLPDTQYF.

The genes are TRBV25-1 and TRBJ1-1; TRBD1 is a possible D gene (5 bases). The CDR3 has 15 residues. The ends were cut back, 1 base at V and 11 bases at J, with 20 bases in the middle. Germline values: CDR1 MGHDK, CDR2 SYGVNS. The CDR3 DNA reads TGTGCCAGCAGTGAATGGGGCAGGGAGGAACGGGGTGCTTTCTTT. Translation gives CASSEWGREERGAFF. Filled out from reference TRBV25-1 and TRBJ1-1, the complete variable domain reads EADIYQTPRYLVIGTGKKITLECSQTMGHDKMYWYQQDPGMELHLIHYSYGVNSTEKGDLSSESTVSRIRTEHFPLTLESARPSHTSQYLCASSEWGREERGAFFGQGTRLTVV.

The chain joins TRBV10-3 to TRBJ2-5; 10 bases line up with TRBD2. The CDR3 is 16 amino acids. Germline V lookup: CDR1 ENHRY, CDR2 SYGVKD. V gave up 4 bases and J gave up 2 bases; unmatched junction bases: 7. CDR3 sequence reads: CAISGSASGGQETQYF. CDR3 DNA: TGTGCCATCAGTGGTTCGGCTAGCGGGGGTCAAGAGACCCAGTACTTC.

The chain combines TRBV28 with TRBJ1-1; perhaps TRBD1 as D (5 bases). Trimming left V 4 bases short and J 4 bases short, with 19 bases between. This CDR3 has 16 residues. Germline CDR1 reads MDHEN; CDR2 reads SYDVKM. The CDR3 DNA reads as TGTGCCAGCAGTTCGGGTCAGACAGACCCCTCCACTGAAGCTTTCTTT. Residues: CASSSGQTDPSTEAFF.

The chain employs TRBV2 and TRBJ1-1; no clear D gene. CDR1 is SNHLY, CDR2 FYNNEI, per germline. This CDR3 has 11 amino acids. V was clipped by 3 bases and J by 6 bases, with 5 bases between them. The DNA of the CDR3 is TGTGCCAGCAGTGATGGGGCTGAAGCTTTCTTT. Translation: CASSDGAEAFF.

The chain combines TRBV10-3 with TRBJ2-3; D possibly corresponds to TRBD1 (6 bases). Germline V CDR1 and CDR2: ENHRY, SYGVKD. The ends were cut back, 2 bases at V and 0 bases at J, with 12 bases in the middle. The CDR3 loop spans 16 amino acids. The CDR3 DNA reads TGTGCCATCAGTGAGCCGGACAGAGCCAGCACAGATACGCAGTATTTT. This encodes CAISEPDRASTDTQYF.

This chain joins TRBV19 and TRBJ1-1; D uncertain. The CDR3 runs 13 residues. The V end was cut by 6 bases, the J end by 0 bases, with 8 bases between. The germline gives CDR1 LNHDA, CDR2 SQIVND (reference sequence). DNA of the CDR3: TGTGCCAGTAGGACTGGCATGAACACTGAAGCTTTCTTT. Protein: CASRTGMNTEAFF.

V is TRBV7-8 and J is TRBJ2-2; D unclear. The germline CDR1 and CDR2 sequences are SGHVS and FQNEAQ. V was pared by 5 bases and J by 5 bases, with 6 bases between. CDR3 length: 12 residues. As DNA, the CDR3 is TGTGCCAGCAGCGACTGGACCGGGGAGCTGTTTTTT. It codes for CASSDWTGELFF. The full variable domain, completed using reference TRBV7-8 and TRBJ2-2, is GAGVSQSPRYKVAKRGQDVALRCDPISGHVSLFWYQQALGQGPEFLTYFQNEAQLDKSGLPSDRFFAERPEGSVSTLKIQRTQQEDSAVYLCASSDWTGELFFGEGSRLTVL.

The chain employs TRBV7-2 and TRBJ2-5; 9 bases match TRBD2. V lost 1 base and J lost 1; bases outside the gene matches: 1. The CDR3 has 15 amino acids. The germline V gene encodes CDR1 SGHTA and CDR2 FQGNSA. Here the CDR3 reads CASSLGGGVQETQYF. The DNA of the CDR3 is TGTGCCAGCAGCTTAGGCGGGGGGGTCCAAGAGACCCAGTACTTC.

The chain links TRBV6-5 to TRBJ2-5; 10 bases agree with TRBD1. This CDR3 region has 16 residues. Germline lookup yields CDR1 MNHEY and CDR2 SVGAGI. Trimming removed 4 bases from V and 1 base from J; junction bases left unmatched: 6. CDR3 nucleotide sequence: TGTGCCAGCAGTTCCGGTGACAGGGGGCCCCAAGAGACCCAGTACTTC. Amino acid sequence: CASSSGDRGPQETQYF.

The V call is TRBV2, the J call TRBJ1-1; D is possibly TRBD1 (6 bases). This CDR3 is 15 amino acids long. Trimming stripped 3 bases from V and 3 bases from J, with 14 bases between. CDR1 SNHLY and CDR2 FYNNEI come from the germline V gene. This CDR3 reads CASSDIQGGHTEAFF. The CDR3, as DNA: TGTGCCAGCAGTGACATACAGGGTGGGCACACTGAAGCTTTCTTT.

This chain uses TRBV27 with TRBJ2-7; D unclear. Germline-derived CDR1 and CDR2 are MNHEY and SMNVEV (reference sequence). This CDR3 has 13 amino acids. Between the trimmed V and J ends, which lost 5 bases and 0 bases, there was a span of 8 bases. This chain's CDR3 is CASSVSLSYEQYF. The CDR3 DNA reads as TGTGCCAGCAGTGTTTCGCTCTCCTACGAGCAGTACTTC.

The chain carries TRBV6-5 and TRBJ1-1; tentative D call: TRBD1 (5 bases). The germline V and J ends were trimmed by 4 bases and 3 bases, with 12 bases remaining between them. CDR3 length: 14 residues. The germline CDR1 and CDR2 sequences are MNHEY and SVGAGI. The CDR3 protein is CASSFGGSDTEAFF. CDR3 coding DNA: TGTGCCAGCAGTTTCGGGGGGTCGGACACTGAAGCTTTCTTT.

This sequence joins TRBV27 and TRBJ2-7, with D possibly matching TRBD2 (6 bases). Germline V gene sequence: CDR1 MNHEY, CDR2 SMNVEV (reference sequence). Trimming left V 5 bases short and J 4 bases short, with 12 bases between. The CDR3 loop spans 13 amino acids. Here the CDR3 reads CASSPLGGYEQYF. DNA of the CDR3: TGTGCCAGCAGTCCCCTGGGGGGTTACGAGCAGTACTTC.

This CDR3 reads CSVAGGQGNTEAFF. The CDR3 nucleotides are TGCAGCGTTGCGGGAGGACAGGGCAACACTGAAGCTTTCTTT. The V call is TRBV29-1, the J call TRBJ1-1; 8 bases match TRBD1. The V and J ends lost 4 bases and 2 bases, in that order; junction bases with no gene match: 6. Germline CDR1 SQVTM, CDR2 ANQGSEA. CDR3 length: 14 amino acids.

The chain recombines TRBV7-9 with TRBJ2-1, with a possible D match to TRBD2 (6 bases). The CDR3 is 15 amino acids. Germline CDR1 and CDR2: SEHNR and FQNEAQ (reference sequence). V was cut by 0 bases and J by 2 bases, with 8 bases left in between. CDR3: CASSLAGGTYNEQFF. CDR3 nucleotides: TGTGCCAGCAGCTTAGCGGGGGGAACCTACAATGAGCAGTTCTTC.

This chain uses TRBV7-2 with TRBJ2-5; 11 bases are shared with TRBD1. CDR1 SGHTA and CDR2 FQGNSA come from the germline V gene. V shed 5 bases, J shed 5 bases, and the junction held 7 bases outside the gene matches. The CDR3 sequence is 15 residues long. CDR3 amino acids: CASSARDRGYETQYF. CDR3 nucleotide sequence: TGTGCCAGCAGCGCCAGGGACAGGGGGTACGAGACCCAGTACTTC.

This sequence joins TRBV10-3 and TRBJ2-6; TRBD2 agrees at 11 bases. Looked up from germline, CDR1 is ENHRY and CDR2 is SYGVKD. The CDR3 length is 18 residues. The J segment lost 2 bases and the V segment lost 0 bases, leaving 3 bases of the junction unmatched. This CDR3 is CAISESASGGTGANVLTF. The CDR3 bases are TGTGCCATCAGTGAGTCCGCTAGCGGGGGGACTGGGGCCAACGTCCTGACTTTC.

The rearrangement joins TRBV15 to TRBJ2-3; the D is unclear. The germline V gene has CDR1 LNHNV and CDR2 YYDKDF (reference sequence). The V end was cut by 3 bases, the J end by 0 bases, with 16 bases between. The CDR3 runs 17 residues. In nucleotides, the CDR3 is TGTGCCACCAGCAGGGTCCCCGGAGCTACTAGCACAGATACGCAGTATTTT. Protein: CATSRVPGATSTDTQYF. Based on the CDR3 plus reference TRBV15 and TRBJ2-3, the full variable domain is DAMVIQNPRYQVTQFGKPVTLSCSQTLNHNVMYWYQQKSSQAPKLLFHYYDKDFNNEADTPDNFQSRRPNTSFCFLDIRSPGLGDTAMYLCATSRVPGATSTDTQYFGPGTRLTVL.

The chain joins TRBV27 to TRBJ1-4; D call uncertain. CDR1 is MNHEY, CDR2 SMNVEV, per germline (reference sequence). V lost 5 bases and J lost 8, with 30 bases in between. The CDR3 is 19 residues long. The CDR3 sequence: CASSLTTLGLLNSGEKLFF. The DNA for the CDR3 is TGTGCCAGCAGTCTAACGACCCTAGGGCTTTTAAACAGCGGGGAAAAACTGTTTTTT. The whole variable domain, filled in from reference TRBV27 and TRBJ1-4, reads EAQVTQNPRYLITVTGKKLTVTCSQNMNHEYMSWYRQDPGLGLRQIYYSMNVEVTDKGDVPEGYKVSRKEKRNFPLILESPSPNQTSLYFCASSLTTLGLLNSGEKLFFGSGTQLSVL.

The chain joins TRBV28 to TRBJ2-7; tentative D call: TRBD1 (6 bases). CDR3 length: 16 residues. Germline assignment: CDR1 MDHEN and CDR2 SYDVKM. The germline V and J ends were trimmed by 3 bases and 0 bases, with 15 bases remaining between them. The CDR3 spells CASSFSRTGPSYEQYF. CDR3 nucleotides: TGTGCCAGCAGTTTTTCTAGAACAGGGCCCTCCTACGAGCAGTACTTC. Combining the CDR3 with reference TRBV28 and TRBJ2-7 gives the whole variable domain DVKVTQSSRYLVKRTGEKVFLECVQDMDHENMFWYRQDPGLGLRLIYFSYDVKMKEKGDIPEGYSVSREKKERFSLILESASTNQTSMYLCASSFSRTGPSYEQYFGPGTRLTVT.

The genes are TRBV6-4 and TRBJ2-5; the D gene is possibly TRBD1 (6 bases). The DNA end lines up better with TRBJ2-7; the J call may be wrong. There are 14 residues in the CDR3. CDR1 and CDR2 (germline): MRHNA, SNTAGT. As DNA, the CDR3 is TGTGCCAGCCCGTCCCGGGACACCACCTACGAGCAGTACTTC. Translation: CASPSRDTTYEQYF.

V gene TRBV4-2 combines with J gene TRBJ2-5; possibly TRBD2 for D (6 bases). Trimming removed 0 bases at V and 0 bases at J, with 8 bases between. In germline, CDR1 is LGHNA, CDR2 YNFKEQ. This CDR3 comprises 15 residues. CDR3 protein: CASSQDGGYQETQYF. The CDR3 DNA follows: TGTGCCAGCAGCCAAGATGGGGGGTACCAAGAGACCCAGTACTTC.

The CDR3 protein is CASSLQPAYEQYF. CDR3 nucleotides: TGTGCCAGCAGCTTGCAGCCAGCTTACGAGCAGTACTTC. This chain connects TRBV7-8 to TRBJ2-5; D not certain. TRBJ2-7 explains the end of the DNA better; the J call may be wrong. Looked up from germline, CDR1 is SGHVS and CDR2 is FQNEAQ. CDR3 length: 13 amino acids.

The rearrangement links TRBV11-2 to TRBJ2-2; D remains unclear. Germline loops: CDR1 SGHAT, CDR2 FQNNGV. This CDR3 contains 12 residues. Deletions cut 3 bases from V and 1 base from J, with 0 bases between. CDR3 in DNA: TGTGCCAGCAGCTTGAACACCGGGGAGCTGTTTTTT. Protein product: CASSLNTGELFF.